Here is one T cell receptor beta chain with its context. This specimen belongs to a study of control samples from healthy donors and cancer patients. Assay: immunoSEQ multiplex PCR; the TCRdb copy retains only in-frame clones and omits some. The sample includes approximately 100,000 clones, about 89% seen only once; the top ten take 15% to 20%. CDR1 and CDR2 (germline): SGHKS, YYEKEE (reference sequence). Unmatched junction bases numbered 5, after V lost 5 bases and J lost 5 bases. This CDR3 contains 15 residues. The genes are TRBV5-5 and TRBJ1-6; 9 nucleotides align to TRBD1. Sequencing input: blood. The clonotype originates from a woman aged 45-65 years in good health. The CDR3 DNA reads TGTGCCAGCAGAGGGACAGGGAGGGATAATTCACCCCTCCACTTT. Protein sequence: CASRGTGRDNSPLHF.